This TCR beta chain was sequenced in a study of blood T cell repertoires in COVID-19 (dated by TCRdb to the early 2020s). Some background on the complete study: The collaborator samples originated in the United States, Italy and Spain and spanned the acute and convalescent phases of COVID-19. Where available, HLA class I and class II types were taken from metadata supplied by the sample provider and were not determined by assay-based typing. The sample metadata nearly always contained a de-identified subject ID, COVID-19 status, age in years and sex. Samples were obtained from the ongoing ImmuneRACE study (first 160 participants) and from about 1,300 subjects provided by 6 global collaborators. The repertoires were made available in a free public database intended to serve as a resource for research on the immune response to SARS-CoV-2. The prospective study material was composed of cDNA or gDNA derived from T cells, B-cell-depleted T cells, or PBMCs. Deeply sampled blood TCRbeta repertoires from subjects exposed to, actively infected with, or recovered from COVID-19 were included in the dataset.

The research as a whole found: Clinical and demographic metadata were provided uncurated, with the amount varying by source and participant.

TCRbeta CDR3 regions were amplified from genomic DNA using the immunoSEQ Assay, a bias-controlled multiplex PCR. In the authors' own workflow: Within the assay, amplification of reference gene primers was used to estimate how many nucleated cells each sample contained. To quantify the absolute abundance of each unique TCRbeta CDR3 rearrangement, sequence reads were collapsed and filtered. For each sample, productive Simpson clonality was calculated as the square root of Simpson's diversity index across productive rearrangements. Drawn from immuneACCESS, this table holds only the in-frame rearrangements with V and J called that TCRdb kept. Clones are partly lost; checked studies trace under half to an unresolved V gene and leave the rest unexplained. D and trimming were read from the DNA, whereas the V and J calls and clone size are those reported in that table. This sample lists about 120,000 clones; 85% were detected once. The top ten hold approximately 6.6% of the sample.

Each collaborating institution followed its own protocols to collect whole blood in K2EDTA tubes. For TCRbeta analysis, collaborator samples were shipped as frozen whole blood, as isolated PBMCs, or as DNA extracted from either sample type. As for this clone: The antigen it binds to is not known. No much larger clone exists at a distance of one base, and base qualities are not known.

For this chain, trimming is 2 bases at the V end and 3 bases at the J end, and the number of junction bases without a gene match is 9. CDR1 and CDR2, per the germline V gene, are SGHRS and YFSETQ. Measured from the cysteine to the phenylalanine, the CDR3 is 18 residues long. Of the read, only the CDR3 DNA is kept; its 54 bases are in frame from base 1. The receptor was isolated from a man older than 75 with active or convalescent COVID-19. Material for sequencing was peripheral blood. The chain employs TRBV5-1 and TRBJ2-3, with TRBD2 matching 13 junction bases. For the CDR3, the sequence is CASSFPRTSGSITDTQYF. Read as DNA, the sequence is TGCGCCAGCAGCTTTCCTCGGACTAGCGGGAGTATAACAGATACGCAGTATTTT.